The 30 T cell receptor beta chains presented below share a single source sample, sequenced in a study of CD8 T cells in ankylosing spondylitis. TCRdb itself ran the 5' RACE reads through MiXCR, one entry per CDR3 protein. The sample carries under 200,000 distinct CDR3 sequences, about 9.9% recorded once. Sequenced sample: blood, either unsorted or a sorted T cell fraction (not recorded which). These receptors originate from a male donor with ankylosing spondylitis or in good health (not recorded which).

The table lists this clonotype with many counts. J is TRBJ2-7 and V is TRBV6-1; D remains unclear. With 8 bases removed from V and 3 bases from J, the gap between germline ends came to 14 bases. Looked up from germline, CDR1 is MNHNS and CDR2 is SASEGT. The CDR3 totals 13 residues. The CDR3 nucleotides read TGTGCCAGCGAAAGGGCCCCCTTCTACGAGCAGTACTTC. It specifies CASERAPFYEQYF.

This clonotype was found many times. CDR3 residues: CSASRTSGSDDTQYF. The CDR3 DNA sequence: TGCAGTGCTTCCAGGACTAGCGGGAGTGATGATACGCAGTATTTT. V and J are TRBV20-1 and TRBJ2-3, with 13 bases matching TRBD2. This CDR3 is built from 15 residues. The V gene's germline CDR1 is DFQATT and CDR2 SNEGSKA (reference sequence). V lost 5 bases and J lost 6; bases outside the gene matches: 8.

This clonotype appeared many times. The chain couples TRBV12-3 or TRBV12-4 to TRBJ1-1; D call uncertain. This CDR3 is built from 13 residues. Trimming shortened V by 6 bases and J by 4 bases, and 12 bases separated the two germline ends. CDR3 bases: TGTGCCAGCAGGCGGGAACGGGGCACTGAAGCTTTCTTT. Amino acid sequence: CASRRERGTEAFF.

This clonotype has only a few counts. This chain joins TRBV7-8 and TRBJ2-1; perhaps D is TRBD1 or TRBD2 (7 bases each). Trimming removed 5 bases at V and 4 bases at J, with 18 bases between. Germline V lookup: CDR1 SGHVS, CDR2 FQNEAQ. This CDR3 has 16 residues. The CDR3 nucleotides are TGTGCCAGCAGCCCCTCAGGGGGGGGGCCTTACAATGAGCAGTTCTTC. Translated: CASSPSGGGPYNEQFF.

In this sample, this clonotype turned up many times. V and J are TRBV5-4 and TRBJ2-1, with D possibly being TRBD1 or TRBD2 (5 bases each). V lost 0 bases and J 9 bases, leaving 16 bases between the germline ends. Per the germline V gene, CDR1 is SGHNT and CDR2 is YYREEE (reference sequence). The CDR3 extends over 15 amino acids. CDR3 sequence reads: CASSLGGPKGSEQFF. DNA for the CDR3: TGTGCCAGCAGCTTGGGGGGACCGAAAGGAAGTGAGCAGTTCTTC. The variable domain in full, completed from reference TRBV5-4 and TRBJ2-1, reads ETGVTQSPTHLIKTRGQQVTLRCSSQSGHNTVSWYQQALGQGPQFIFQYYREEENGRGNFPPRFSGLQFPNYSSELNVNALELDDSALYLCASSLGGPKGSEQFFGPGTRLTVL.

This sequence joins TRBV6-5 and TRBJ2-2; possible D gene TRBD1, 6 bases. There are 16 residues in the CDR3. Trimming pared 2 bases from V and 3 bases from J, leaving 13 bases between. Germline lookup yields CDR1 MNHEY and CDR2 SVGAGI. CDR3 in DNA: TGTGCCAGCAGTTACCCACAGGGCCGATACACCGGGGAGCTGTTTTTT. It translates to CASSYPQGRYTGELFF.

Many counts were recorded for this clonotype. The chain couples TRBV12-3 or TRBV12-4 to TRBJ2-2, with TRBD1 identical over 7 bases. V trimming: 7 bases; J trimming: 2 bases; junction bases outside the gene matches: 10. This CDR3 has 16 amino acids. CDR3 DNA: TGTGCCAGCAACCTCCCCGGGACAGCTAACACCGGGGAGCTGTTTTTT. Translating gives CASNLPGTANTGELFF.

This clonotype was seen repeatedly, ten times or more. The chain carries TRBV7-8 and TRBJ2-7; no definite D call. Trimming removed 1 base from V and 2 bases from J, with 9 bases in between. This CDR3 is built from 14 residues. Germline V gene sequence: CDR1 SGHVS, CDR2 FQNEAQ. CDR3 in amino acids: CASSLGTVTYEQYF. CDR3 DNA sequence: TGTGCCAGCAGCTTAGGAACAGTTACCTACGAGCAGTACTTC.

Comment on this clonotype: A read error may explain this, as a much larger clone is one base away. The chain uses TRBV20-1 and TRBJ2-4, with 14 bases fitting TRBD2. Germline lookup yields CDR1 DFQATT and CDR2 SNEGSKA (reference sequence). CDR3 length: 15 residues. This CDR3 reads CIARGLAGGGHIQYF. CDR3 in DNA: TGCATTGCTAGAGGACTAGCGGGAGGTGGGCACATTCAGTACTTC.

For the CDR3, the DNA is TGTGCCACCAGTGAAACCGGGGACTTGAGTCGGCAGTTCTTC. Residues: CATSETGDLSRQFF. The rearrangement uses TRBV24-1 and TRBJ2-1, with D perhaps TRBD2 (6 bases). V was trimmed by 4 bases and J by 12 bases, leaving 18 bases between them. The CDR3 sequence is 14 residues long. Germline loops: CDR1 KGHDR, CDR2 SFDVKD.

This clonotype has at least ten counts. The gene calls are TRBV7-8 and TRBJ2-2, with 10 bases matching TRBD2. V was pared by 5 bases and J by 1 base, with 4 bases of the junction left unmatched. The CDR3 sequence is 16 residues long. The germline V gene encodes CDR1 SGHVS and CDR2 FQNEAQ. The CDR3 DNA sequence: TGTGCCAGCAGCATTACTAGCGGGGTGAACACCGGGGAGCTGTTTTTT. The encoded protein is CASSITSGVNTGELFF.

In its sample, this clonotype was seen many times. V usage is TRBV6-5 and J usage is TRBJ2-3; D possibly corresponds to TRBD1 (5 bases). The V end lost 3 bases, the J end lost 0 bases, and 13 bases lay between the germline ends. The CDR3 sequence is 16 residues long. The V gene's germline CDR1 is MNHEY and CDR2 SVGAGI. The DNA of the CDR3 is TGTGCCAGCAGTTATCGCTCCAGGGTTAGCACAGATACGCAGTATTTT. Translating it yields CASSYRSRVSTDTQYF.

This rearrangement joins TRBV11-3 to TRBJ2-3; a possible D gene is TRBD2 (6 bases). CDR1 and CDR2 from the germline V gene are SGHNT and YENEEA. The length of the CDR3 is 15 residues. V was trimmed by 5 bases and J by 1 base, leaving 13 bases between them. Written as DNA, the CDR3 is TGTGCCAGCAGCCCCTCGGGCGGGGGCACAGATACGCAGTATTTT. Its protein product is CASSPSGGGTDTQYF.

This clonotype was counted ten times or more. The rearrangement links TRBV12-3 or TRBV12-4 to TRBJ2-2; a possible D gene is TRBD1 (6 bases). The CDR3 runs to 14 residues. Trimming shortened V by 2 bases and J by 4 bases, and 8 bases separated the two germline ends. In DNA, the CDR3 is TGTGCCAGCAGTTTAATAGGGGGCACCGGGGAGCTGTTTTTT. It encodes CASSLIGGTGELFF.

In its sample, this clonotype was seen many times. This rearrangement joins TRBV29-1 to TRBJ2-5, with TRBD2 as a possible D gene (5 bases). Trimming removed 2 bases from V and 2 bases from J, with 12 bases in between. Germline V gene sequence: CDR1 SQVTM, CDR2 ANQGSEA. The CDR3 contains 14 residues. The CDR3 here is CSVEPRGLQETQYF. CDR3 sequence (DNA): TGCAGCGTTGAACCCAGAGGGCTGCAAGAGACCCAGTACTTC.

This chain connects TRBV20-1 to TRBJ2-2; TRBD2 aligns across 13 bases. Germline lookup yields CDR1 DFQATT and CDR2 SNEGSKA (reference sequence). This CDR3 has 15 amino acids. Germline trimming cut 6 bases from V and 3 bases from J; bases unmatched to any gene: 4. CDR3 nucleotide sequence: TGCAGTGCCACTAGCGGGGGGGCCGACACCGGGGAGCTGTTTTTT. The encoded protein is CSATSGGADTGELFF.

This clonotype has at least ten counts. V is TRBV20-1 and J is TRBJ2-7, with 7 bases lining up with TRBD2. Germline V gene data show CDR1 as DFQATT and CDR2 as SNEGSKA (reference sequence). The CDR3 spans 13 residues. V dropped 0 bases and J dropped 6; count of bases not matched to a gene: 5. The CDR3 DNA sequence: TGCAGTGCTAGAGATCGGGGAGGGGTCGAGCAGTACTTC. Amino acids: CSARDRGGVEQYF.

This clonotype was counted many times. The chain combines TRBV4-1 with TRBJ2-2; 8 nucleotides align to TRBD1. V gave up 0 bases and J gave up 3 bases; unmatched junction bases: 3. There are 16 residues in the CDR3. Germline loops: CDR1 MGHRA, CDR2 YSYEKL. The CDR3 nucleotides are TGCGCCAGCAGCCAAGACCAGGGGGCTTACACCGGGGAGCTGTTTTTT. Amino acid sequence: CASSQDQGAYTGELFF.

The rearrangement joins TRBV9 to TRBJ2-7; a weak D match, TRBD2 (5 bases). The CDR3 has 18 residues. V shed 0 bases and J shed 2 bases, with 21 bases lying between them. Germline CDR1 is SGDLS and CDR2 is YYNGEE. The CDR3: CASSVEATLGSRPYEQYF. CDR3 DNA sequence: TGTGCCAGCAGCGTAGAGGCCACTTTGGGGAGTCGTCCCTACGAGCAGTACTTC.

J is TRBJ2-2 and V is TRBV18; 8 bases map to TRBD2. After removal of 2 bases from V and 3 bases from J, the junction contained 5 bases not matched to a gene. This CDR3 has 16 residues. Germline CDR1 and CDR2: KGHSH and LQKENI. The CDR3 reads CASSPTPGLDTGELFF. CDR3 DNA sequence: TGTGCCAGCTCACCAACTCCGGGACTAGACACCGGGGAGCTGTTTTTT.

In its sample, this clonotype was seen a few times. The CDR3 reads CASSFTGVEADTQYF. The CDR3 DNA reads TGTGCCAGCAGCTTCACTGGGGTTGAAGCAGATACGCAGTATTTT. The V call is TRBV11-2, the J call TRBJ2-3; D call uncertain. This CDR3 has 15 amino acids. V lost 3 bases, J lost 4 bases, and 14 bases lay in between. The V gene's germline CDR1 is SGHAT and CDR2 FQNNGV.

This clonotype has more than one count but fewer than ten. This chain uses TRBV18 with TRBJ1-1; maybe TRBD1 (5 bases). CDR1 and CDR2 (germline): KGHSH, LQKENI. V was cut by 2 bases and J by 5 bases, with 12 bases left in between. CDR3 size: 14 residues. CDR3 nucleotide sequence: TGTGCCAGCTCACCAGGGGCAGGAGATACTGAAGCTTTCTTT. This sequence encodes CASSPGAGDTEAFF.

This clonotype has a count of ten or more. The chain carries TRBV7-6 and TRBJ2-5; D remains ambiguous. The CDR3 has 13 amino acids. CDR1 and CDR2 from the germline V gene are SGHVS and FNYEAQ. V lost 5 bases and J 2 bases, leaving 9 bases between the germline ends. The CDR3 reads CASSRLGQETQYF. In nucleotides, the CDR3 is TGTGCCAGCAGCCGGCTGGGACAAGAGACCCAGTACTTC.

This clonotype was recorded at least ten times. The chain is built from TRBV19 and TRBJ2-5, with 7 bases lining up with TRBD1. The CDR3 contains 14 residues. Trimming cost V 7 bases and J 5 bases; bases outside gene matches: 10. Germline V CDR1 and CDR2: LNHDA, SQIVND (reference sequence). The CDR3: CASNPTGIGETQYF. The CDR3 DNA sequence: TGTGCCAGTAATCCGACAGGGATCGGCGAGACCCAGTACTTC.

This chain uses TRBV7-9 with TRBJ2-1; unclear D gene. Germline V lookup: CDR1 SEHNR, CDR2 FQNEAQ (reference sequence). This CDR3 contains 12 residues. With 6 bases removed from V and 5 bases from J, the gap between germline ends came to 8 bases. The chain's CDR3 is CASREGNNEQFF. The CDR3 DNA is TGTGCCAGCAGGGAAGGAAACAATGAGCAGTTCTTC.

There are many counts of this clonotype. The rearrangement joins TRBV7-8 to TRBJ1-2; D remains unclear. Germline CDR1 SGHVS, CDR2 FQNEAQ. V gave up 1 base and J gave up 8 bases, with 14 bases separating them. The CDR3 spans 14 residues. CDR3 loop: CASSLETYGSGYTF. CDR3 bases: TGTGCCAGCAGCTTAGAAACCTATGGGTCGGGCTACACCTTC.

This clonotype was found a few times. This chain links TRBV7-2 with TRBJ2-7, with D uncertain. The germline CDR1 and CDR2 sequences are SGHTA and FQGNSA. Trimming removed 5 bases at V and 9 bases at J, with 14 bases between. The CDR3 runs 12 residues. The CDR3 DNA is TGTGCCAGCAGCCCGGACGGTCGGGTGCAGTACTTC. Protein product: CASSPDGRVQYF.

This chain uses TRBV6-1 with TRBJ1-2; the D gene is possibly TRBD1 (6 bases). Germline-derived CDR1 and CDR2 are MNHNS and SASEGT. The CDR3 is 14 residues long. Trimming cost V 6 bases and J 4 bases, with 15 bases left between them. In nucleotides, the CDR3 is TGTGCCAGCAGCAGGGGATCCGGCGGCTATGGCTACACCTTC. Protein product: CASSRGSGGYGYTF.

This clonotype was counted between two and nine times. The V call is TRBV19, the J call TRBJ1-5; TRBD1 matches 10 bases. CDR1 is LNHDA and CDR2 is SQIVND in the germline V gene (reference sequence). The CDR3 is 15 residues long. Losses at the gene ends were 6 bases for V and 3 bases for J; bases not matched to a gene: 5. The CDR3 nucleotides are TGTGCCAGTAGACAGGGACAGGGGTCCAATCAGCCCCAGCATTTT. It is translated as CASRQGQGSNQPQHF.

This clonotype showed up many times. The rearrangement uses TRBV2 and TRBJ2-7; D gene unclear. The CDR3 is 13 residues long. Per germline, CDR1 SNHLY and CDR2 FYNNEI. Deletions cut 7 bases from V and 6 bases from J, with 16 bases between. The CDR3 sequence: CASKGAPLSEQYF. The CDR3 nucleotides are TGTGCCAGCAAGGGCGCCCCACTGAGCGAGCAGTACTTC.